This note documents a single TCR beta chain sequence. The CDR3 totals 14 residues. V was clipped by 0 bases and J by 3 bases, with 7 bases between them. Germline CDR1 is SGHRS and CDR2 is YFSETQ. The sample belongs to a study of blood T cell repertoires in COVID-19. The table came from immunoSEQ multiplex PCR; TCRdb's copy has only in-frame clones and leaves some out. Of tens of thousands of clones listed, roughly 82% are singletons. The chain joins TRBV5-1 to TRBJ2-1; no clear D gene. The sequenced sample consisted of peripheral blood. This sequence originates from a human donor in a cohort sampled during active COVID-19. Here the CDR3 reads CASSLGGLYNEQFF. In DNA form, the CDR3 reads TGCGCCAGCAGCTTGGGCGGCCTCTACAATGAGCAGTTCTTC.